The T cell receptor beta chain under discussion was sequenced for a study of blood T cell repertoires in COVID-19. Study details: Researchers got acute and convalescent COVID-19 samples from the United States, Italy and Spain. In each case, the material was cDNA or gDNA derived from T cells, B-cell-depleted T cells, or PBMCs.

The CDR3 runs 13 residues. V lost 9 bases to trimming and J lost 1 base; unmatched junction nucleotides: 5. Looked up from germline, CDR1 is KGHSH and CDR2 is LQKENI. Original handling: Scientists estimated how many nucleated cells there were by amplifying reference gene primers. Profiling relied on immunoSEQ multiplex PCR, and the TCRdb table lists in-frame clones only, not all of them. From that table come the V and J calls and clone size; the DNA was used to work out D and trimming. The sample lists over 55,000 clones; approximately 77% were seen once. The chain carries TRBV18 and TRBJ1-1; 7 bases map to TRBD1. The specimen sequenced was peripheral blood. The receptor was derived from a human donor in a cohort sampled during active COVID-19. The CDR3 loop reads CASRQGRNTEAFF. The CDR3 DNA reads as TGTGCCAGTCGACAGGGCCGGAACACTGAAGCTTTCTTT.